The 3 T cell receptor beta chains below come from one sample, sequenced in a study of T cells in Graves' hyperthyroidism and ophthalmopathy. RNA transcripts served as the template for amplifying TCR beta CDR3 regions. Carried out on the TCR CDR3, a first-round RT-PCR used the HTBI primer set. A single record per CDR3 protein comes from TCRdb applying MiXCR to the multiplex PCR reads. The sample includes 250,000 or so distinct CDR3 sequences, nearly 15% of them seen just once. The specimen was blood. Source of these receptors: a woman between 50 and 59 years old with Graves' hyperthyroidism that later progressed to Graves' ophthalmopathy.

This clonotype was observed at least ten times. This chain connects TRBV11-2 to TRBJ1-2, with 7 bases identical to TRBD1. This CDR3 contains 15 residues. Germline trimming cut 0 bases from V and 3 bases from J; bases unmatched to any gene: 4. Per germline, CDR1 SGHAT and CDR2 FQNNGV. CDR3 sequence reads: CASSLERGQDYGYTF. The CDR3 DNA sequence: TGTGCCAGCAGCTTAGAGAGGGGGCAGGACTATGGCTACACCTTC.

The gene calls are TRBV18 and TRBJ2-7; no clear D. V lost 2 bases to trimming and J lost 6 bases, with 14 bases between them. There are 14 residues in the CDR3. The germline V gene encodes CDR1 KGHSH and CDR2 LQKENI. CDR3 in amino acids: CASSPFVPTSEQYF. In nucleotides, the CDR3 is TGTGCCAGCTCACCATTTGTCCCTACGTCCGAGCAGTACTTC.

This clonotype was recorded many times. The CDR3 sequence: CASSFDLAKNIQYF. The CDR3 DNA reads as TGCGCCAGCAGCTTCGACTTAGCCAAAAACATTCAGTACTTC. The genes are TRBV5-1 and TRBJ2-4, with D hard to call. V dropped 2 bases and J dropped 0 bases, with 6 bases sitting between them. The CDR3 is 14 amino acids. Germline V gives CDR1 SGHRS, CDR2 YFSETQ.